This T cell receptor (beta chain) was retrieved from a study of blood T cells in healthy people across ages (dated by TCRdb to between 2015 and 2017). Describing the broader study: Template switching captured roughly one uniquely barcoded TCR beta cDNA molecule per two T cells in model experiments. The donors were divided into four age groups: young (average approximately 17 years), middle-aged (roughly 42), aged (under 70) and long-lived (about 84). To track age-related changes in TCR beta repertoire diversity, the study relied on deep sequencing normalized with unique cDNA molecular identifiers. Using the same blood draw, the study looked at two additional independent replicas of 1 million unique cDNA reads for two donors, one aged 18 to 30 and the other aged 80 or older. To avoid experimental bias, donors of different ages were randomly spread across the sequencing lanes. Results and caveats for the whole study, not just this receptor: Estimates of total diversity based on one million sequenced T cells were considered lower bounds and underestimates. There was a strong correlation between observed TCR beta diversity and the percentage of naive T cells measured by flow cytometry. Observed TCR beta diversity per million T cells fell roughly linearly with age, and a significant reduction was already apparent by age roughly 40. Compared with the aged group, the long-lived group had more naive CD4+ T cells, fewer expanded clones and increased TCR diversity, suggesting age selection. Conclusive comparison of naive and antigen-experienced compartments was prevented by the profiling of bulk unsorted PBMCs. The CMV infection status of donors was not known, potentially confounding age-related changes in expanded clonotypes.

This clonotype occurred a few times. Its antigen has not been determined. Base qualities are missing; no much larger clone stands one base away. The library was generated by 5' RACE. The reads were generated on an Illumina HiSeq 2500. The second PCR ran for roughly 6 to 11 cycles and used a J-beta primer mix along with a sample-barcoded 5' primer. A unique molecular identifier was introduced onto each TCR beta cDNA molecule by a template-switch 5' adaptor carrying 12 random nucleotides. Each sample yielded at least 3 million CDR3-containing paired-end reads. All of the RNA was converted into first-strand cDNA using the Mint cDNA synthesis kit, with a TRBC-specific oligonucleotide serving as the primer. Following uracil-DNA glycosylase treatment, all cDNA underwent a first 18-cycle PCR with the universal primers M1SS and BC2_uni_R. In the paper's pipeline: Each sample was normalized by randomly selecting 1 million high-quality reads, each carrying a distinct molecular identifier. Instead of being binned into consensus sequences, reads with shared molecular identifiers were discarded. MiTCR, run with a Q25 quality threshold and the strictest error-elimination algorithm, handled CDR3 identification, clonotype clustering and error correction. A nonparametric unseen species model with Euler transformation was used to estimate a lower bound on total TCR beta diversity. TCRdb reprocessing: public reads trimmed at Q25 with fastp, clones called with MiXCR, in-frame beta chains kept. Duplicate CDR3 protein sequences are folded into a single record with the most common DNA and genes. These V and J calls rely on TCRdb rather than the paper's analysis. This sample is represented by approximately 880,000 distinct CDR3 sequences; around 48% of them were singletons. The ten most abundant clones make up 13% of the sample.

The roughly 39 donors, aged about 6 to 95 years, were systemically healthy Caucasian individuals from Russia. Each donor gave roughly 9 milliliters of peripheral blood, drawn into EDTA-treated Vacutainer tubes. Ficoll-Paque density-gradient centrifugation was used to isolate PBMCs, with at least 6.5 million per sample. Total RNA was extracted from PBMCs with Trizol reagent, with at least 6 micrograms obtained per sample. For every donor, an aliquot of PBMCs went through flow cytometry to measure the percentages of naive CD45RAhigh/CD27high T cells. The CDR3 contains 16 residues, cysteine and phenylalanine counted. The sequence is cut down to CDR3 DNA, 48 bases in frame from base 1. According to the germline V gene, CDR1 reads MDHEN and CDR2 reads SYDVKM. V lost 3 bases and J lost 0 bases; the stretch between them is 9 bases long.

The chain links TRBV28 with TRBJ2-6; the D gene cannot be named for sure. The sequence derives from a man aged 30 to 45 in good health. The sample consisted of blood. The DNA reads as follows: TGTGCCAGCAGTTTCCGCCGGAGCTCTGGGGCCAACGTCCTGACTTTC. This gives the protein CASSFRRSSGANVLTF.